Presented here are 13 T cell receptor beta chains from one specimen sequenced in a study of Ad26.COV2.S vaccination and SARS-CoV-2 variants. Treatment meaning: around 19 received Ad26.COV2.S at low or high dose, single or two shots; 5 received placebo; per-sample allocation not given. Day 63 following the first vaccine or placebo injection was when the samples were taken. Profiling relied on immunoSEQ multiplex PCR, and the TCRdb table lists in-frame clones only, not all of them. In the table there are over 300,000 clones, under 90% of which are singletons. Sequenced material: peripheral blood, taken in a trial of Ad26.COV2.S vaccine versus placebo. The receptor set was obtained from a person aged 18-60 years who received the Ad26.COV2.S COVID-19 vaccine or a placebo.

CDR3 region: CASSERTALTYEQYF. The CDR3 DNA is TGTGCCAGCAGCGAACGGACAGCTTTAACCTACGAGCAGTACTTC. The genes are TRBV11-1 and TRBJ2-7, with a tentative D call TRBD1 (6 bases). The CDR3 extends over 15 amino acids. The ends were cut back, 5 bases at V and 2 bases at J, with 16 bases in the middle. The V gene's germline CDR1 is SGHAT and CDR2 FQDESV (reference sequence).

The chain has TRBV7-9 and TRBJ2-2, with D possibly TRBD2 on 6 matching bases. V lost 10 bases to trimming and J lost 1 base, with 19 bases between them. The CDR3 runs to 16 residues. The germline V gene has CDR1 SEHNR and CDR2 FQNEAQ (reference sequence). Here the CDR3 reads CATTGWREGNTGELFF. CDR3 DNA sequence: TGTGCCACTACGGGGTGGAGGGAAGGGAACACCGGGGAGCTGTTTTTT.

This clone was seen a few times. The chain employs TRBV30 and TRBJ1-3; D is undetermined. Germline V CDR1 and CDR2: GTSNPN, SVGIG (reference sequence). The CDR3 totals 13 residues. Trimming took off 3 bases at V and 16 bases at J, with 22 bases between the two ends. The CDR3 loop reads CAWRPSMTGATYF. CDR3 in DNA: TGTGCCTGGAGGCCCTCGATGACCGGAGCAACCTATTTT.

This clone was counted a few times. The rearrangement links TRBV7-2 to TRBJ1-2, with 9 nucleotides matching TRBD1. Germline-derived CDR1 and CDR2 are SGHTA and FQGNSA. This CDR3 is 18 amino acids long. V lost 5 bases and J lost 5; bases outside the gene matches: 18. Here the CDR3 reads CASSLVVVVTGGSYGYTF. DNA of the CDR3: TGTGCCAGCAGCCTCGTGGTCGTGGTTACAGGGGGCTCGTATGGCTACACCTTC.

The chain has TRBV21-1 and TRBJ1-3. TRBV21-1 is a documented pseudogene. The CDR3 runs to 14 residues. The CDR3 nucleotides read TGTGCCAGCATCCGGTACGTGGTTGGAAACACCATATATTTT. Amino acid sequence: CASIRYVVGNTIYF.

The sample holds a few counts of this clone. The chain recombines TRBV4-2 with TRBJ1-1; TRBD1 is a possible D gene (6 bases). The CDR3 length is 15 residues. Germline assignment: CDR1 LGHNA and CDR2 YNFKEQ. Trimming cost V 4 bases and J 2 bases, with 14 bases left between them. The CDR3 sequence is CASSLWDTANTEAFF. For the CDR3, the DNA is TGTGCCAGCAGCCTTTGGGACACCGCTAACACTGAAGCTTTCTTT.

Worth noting for this clone: At one of its ends the junction is not consistent with the germline gene, which may arise from a read error. The chain couples TRBV6-2 or TRBV6-3 to TRBJ2-4, with D tentatively TRBD2 (5 bases). CDR1 and CDR2 (germline): MNHEY, SVGEGT. This CDR3 is built from 15 residues. In nucleotides, the CDR3 is TGTGCCAGCAGTTCGTCGGAGCTAGCCAAAAACATTCAGTATTTC. Its translation: CASSSSELAKNIQYF.

V and J are TRBV5-6 and TRBJ1-2, with TRBD1 as a possible D gene (5 bases). Per the germline V gene, CDR1 is SGHDT and CDR2 is YYEEEE. V lost 0 bases to trimming and J lost 4 bases, with 7 bases between them. The CDR3 contains 13 residues. CDR3 in amino acids: CASSLEGSYGYTF. The CDR3 DNA sequence: TGTGCCAGCAGCTTGGAGGGGTCCTATGGCTACACCTTC.

The CDR3 is CASSYSYINYEQYF. The CDR3 DNA follows: TGTGCCAGCAGTTACTCGTACATTAACTACGAGCAGTACTTC. The chain has TRBV6-5 and TRBJ2-7; no reliable D call. V was pared by 0 bases and J by 3 bases, with 9 bases between. CDR1 MNHEY and CDR2 SVGAGI come from the germline V gene. The CDR3 length is 14 residues.

This clone appeared once. The chain carries TRBV2 and TRBJ2-1; 9 bases agree with TRBD2. V lost 6 bases and J lost 8; bases outside the gene matches: 2. The CDR3 consists of 12 residues. From germline, CDR1 is SNHLY and CDR2 FYNNEI. The CDR3 is CASRGLAHEQFF. Written as DNA, the CDR3 is TGTGCCAGCAGGGGACTAGCCCATGAGCAGTTCTTC.

CDR3 DNA: TGTGCCAGCAGCGGAAGCCCCCTCGGGACTGAAGCTTTCTTT. This codes for CASSGSPLGTEAFF. V is TRBV5-6 and J is TRBJ1-1; D not certain. V dropped 4 bases and J dropped 5 bases, with 15 bases sitting between them. The germline gives CDR1 SGHDT, CDR2 YYEEEE. CDR3 size: 14 residues.

The chain carries TRBV18 and TRBJ1-1, with 7 bases aligning to TRBD1. Germline V gene data show CDR1 as KGHSH and CDR2 as LQKENI. V was pared by 3 bases and J by 4 bases, with 5 bases of the junction left unmatched. The CDR3 is made up of 14 amino acids. CDR3 sequence (DNA): TGTGCCAGCTCACCGCAGGGGGTCGGCACTGAAGCTTTCTTT. As protein: CASSPQGVGTEAFF.

The V call is TRBV7-2, the J call TRBJ2-3; D remains ambiguous. Trimming stripped 1 base from V and 0 bases from J, with 11 bases between. CDR3 length: 16 residues. Germline V lookup: CDR1 SGHTA, CDR2 FQGNSA. The CDR3 protein is CASSLVSLESTDTQYF. In DNA, the CDR3 is TGTGCCAGCAGCTTAGTGTCGCTGGAAAGCACAGATACGCAGTATTTT.